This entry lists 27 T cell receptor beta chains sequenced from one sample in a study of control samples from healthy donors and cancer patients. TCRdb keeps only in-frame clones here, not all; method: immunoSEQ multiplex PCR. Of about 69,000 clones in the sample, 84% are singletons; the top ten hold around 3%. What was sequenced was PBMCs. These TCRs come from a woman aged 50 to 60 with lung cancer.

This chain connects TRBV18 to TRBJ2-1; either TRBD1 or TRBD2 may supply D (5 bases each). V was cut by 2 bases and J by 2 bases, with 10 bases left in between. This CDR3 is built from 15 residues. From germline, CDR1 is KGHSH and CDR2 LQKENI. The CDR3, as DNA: TGTGCCAGCTCACCAAAGCCGGGGCCCTACAATGAGCAGTTCTTC. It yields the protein CASSPKPGPYNEQFF.

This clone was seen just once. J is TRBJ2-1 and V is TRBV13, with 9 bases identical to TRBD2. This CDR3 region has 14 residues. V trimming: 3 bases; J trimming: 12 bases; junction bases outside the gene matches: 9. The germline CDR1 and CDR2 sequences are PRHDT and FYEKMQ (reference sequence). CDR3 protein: CASSFGLAPGGQFF. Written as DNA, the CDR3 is TGTGCCAGCAGCTTTGGACTAGCGCCCGGGGGGCAGTTCTTC.

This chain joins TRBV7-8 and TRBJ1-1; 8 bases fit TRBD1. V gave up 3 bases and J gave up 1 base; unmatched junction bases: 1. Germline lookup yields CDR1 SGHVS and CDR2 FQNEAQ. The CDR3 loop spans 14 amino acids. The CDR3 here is CASSFRGPNTEAFF. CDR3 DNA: TGTGCCAGCAGCTTCAGGGGGCCGAACACTGAAGCTTTCTTT. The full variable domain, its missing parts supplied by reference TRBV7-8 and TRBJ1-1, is GAGVSQSPRYKVAKRGQDVALRCDPISGHVSLFWYQQALGQGPEFLTYFQNEAQLDKSGLPSDRFFAERPEGSVSTLKIQRTQQEDSAVYLCASSFRGPNTEAFFGQGTRLTVV.

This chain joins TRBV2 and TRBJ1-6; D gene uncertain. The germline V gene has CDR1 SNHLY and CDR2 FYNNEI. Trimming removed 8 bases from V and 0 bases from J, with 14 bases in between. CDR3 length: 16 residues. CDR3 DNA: TGTGCCAGCCATTATGGCAGTTCCTCCTATAATTCACCCCTCCACTTT. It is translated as CASHYGSSSYNSPLHF.

The CDR3 DNA reads TGTGCCAGCAGCCACGGTCATGGCTACACCTTC. The encoded protein is CASSHGHGYTF. The J gene is TRBJ1-2, the V gene TRBV14, with D unresolved. The CDR3 runs to 11 residues. Deletions cut 3 bases from V and 6 bases from J, with 5 bases between. The germline CDR1 and CDR2 sequences are SGHDN and FVKESK.

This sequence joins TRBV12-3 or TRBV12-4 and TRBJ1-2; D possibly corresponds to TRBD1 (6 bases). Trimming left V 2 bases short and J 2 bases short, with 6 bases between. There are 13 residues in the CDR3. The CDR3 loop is CASSLQGNYGYTF. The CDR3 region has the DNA TGTGCCAGCAGTTTACAGGGGAACTATGGCTACACCTTC.

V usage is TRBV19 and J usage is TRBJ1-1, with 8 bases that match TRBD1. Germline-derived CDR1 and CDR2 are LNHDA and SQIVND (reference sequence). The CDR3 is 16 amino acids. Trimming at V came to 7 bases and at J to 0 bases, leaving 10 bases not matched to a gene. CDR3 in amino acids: CASTTAGGIVNTEAFF. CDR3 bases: TGTGCCAGTACCACGGCAGGGGGCATCGTGAACACTGAAGCTTTCTTT. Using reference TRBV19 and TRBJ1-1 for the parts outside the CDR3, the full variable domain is DGGITQSPKYLFRKEGQNVTLSCEQNLNHDAMYWYRQDPGQGLRLIYYSQIVNDFQKGDIAEGYSVSREKKESFPLTVTSAQKNPTAFYLCASTTAGGIVNTEAFFGQGTRLTVV.

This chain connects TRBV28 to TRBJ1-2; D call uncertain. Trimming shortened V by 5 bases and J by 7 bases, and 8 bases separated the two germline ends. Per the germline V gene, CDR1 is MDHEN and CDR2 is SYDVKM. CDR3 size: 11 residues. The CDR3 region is CASSPTGGYTF. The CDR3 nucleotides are TGTGCCAGCAGTCCGACGGGTGGCTACACCTTC.

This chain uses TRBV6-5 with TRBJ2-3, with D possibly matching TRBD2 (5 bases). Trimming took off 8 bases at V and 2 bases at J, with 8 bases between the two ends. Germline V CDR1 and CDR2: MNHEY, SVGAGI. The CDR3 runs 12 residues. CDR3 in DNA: TGTGCCAGCCGGACTCACACAGATACGCAGTATTTT. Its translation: CASRTHTDTQYF.

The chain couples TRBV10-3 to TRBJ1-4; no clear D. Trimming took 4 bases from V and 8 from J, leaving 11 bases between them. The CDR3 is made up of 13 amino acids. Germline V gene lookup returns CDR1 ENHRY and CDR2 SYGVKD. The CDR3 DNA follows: TGTGCCATCAGTGCCGAAGTTCGGGAAAAACTGTTTTTT. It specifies CAISAEVREKLFF.

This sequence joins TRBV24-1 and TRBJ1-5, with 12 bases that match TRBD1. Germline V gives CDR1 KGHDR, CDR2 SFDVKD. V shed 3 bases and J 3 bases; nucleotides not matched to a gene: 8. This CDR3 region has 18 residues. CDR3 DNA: TGTGCCACCAGTGATGCCGGGACAGGGGGCCCCGACAATCAGCCCCAGCATTTT. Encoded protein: CATSDAGTGGPDNQPQHF.

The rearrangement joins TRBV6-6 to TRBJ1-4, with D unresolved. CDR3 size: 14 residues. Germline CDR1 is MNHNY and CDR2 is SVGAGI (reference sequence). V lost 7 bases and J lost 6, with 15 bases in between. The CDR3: CASNEGVGYEKLFF. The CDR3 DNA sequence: TGTGCCAGCAACGAGGGAGTAGGGTATGAAAAACTGTTTTTT.

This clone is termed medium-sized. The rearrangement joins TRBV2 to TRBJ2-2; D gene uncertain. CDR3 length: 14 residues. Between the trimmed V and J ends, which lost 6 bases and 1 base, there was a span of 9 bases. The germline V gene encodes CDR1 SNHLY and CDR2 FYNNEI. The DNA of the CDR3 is TGTGCCAGCAGGGCAACTGTGAACACCGGGGAGCTGTTTTTT. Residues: CASRATVNTGELFF.

The CDR3 nucleotides read TGTGCCAGCAGCGTAGGACAGTCCGGGGCGAACACCGGGGAGCTGTTTTTT. Residues: CASSVGQSGANTGELFF. The chain is built from TRBV9 and TRBJ2-2, with D perhaps TRBD1 or TRBD2 (5 bases each). The germline CDR1 and CDR2 sequences are SGDLS and YYNGEE. Trimming took 0 bases from V and 0 from J, leaving 12 bases between them. The CDR3 loop spans 17 amino acids.

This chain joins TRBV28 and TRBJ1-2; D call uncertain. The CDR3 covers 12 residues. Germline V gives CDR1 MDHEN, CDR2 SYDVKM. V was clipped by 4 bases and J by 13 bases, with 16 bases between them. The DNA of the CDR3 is TGTGCCAGCAGTTACGACGTCCAGGAAGCCACCTTC. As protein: CASSYDVQEATF.

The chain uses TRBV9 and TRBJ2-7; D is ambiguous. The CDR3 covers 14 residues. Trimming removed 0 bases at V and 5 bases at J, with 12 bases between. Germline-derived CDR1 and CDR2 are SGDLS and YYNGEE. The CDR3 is CASSVAGSLHEQYF. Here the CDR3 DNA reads TGTGCCAGCAGCGTAGCGGGCTCCCTCCACGAGCAGTACTTC.

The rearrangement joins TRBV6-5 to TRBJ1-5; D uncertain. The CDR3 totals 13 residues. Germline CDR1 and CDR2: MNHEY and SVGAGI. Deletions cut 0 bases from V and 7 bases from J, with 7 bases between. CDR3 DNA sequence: TGTGCCAGCAGTTACTCGAACGCCCAGCCCCAGCATTTT. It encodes CASSYSNAQPQHF.

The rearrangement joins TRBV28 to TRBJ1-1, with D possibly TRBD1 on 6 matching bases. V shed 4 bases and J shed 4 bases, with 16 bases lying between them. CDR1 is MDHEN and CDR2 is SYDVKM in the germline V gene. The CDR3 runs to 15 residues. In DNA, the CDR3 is TGTGCCAGCAGTTCCCCGCTACAGGGAATCACTGAAGCTTTCTTT. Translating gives CASSSPLQGITEAFF.

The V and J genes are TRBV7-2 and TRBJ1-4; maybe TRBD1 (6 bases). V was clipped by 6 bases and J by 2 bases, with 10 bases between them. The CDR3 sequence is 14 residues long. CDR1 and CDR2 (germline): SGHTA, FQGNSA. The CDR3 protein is CASRSGVTNEKLFF. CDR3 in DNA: TGTGCCAGCAGATCAGGGGTGACTAATGAAAAACTGTTTTTT.

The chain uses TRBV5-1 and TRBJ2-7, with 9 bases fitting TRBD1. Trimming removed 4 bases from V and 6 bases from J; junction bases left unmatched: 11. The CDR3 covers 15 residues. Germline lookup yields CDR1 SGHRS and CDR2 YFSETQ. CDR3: CASSPGQGRVREQYF. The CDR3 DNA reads TGCGCCAGCAGCCCCGGACAGGGGAGGGTCCGCGAGCAGTACTTC.

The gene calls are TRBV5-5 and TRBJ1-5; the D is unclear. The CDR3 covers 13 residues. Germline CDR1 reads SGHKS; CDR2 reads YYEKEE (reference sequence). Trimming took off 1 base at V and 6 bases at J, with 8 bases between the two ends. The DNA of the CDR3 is TGTGCCAGCAGCTTGTTTGTACGTCAGCCCCAGCATTTT. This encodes CASSLFVRQPQHF.

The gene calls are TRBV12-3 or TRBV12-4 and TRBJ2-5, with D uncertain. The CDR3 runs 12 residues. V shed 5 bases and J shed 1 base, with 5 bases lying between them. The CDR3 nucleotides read TGTGCCAGCAGTCCCTCCCAAGAGACCCAGTACTTC. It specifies CASSPSQETQYF.

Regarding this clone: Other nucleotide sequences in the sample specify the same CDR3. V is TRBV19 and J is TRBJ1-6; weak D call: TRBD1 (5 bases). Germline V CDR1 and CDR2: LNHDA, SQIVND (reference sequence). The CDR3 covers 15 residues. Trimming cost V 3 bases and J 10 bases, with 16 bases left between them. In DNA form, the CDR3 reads TGTGCCAGTAGTATTCAGGGAGGAATAGGATCACCCCTCCACTTT. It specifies CASSIQGGIGSPLHF. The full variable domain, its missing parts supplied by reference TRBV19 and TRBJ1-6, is DGGITQSPKYLFRKEGQNVTLSCEQNLNHDAMYWYRQDPGQGLRLIYYSQIVNDFQKGDIAEGYSVSREKKESFPLTVTSAQKNPTAFYLCASSIQGGIGSPLHFGNGTRLTVT.

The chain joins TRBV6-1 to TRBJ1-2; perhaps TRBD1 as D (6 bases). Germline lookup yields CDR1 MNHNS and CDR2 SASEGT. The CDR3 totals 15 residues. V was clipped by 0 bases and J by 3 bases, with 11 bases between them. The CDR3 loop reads CASSEARTVYYGYTF. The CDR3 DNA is TGTGCCAGCAGTGAAGCTCGGACAGTTTACTATGGCTACACCTTC.

The CDR3 coding sequence is TGTGCCAGCAGTTACCGGACAGGGGGAAGTTATAATTCACCCCTCCACTTT. This translates into CASSYRTGGSYNSPLHF. The V gene is TRBV6-2 or TRBV6-3, the J gene TRBJ1-6; TRBD1 agrees at 10 bases. V dropped 2 bases and J dropped 4; count of bases not matched to a gene: 5. The CDR3 covers 17 residues. Looked up from germline, CDR1 is MNHEY and CDR2 is SVGEGT.

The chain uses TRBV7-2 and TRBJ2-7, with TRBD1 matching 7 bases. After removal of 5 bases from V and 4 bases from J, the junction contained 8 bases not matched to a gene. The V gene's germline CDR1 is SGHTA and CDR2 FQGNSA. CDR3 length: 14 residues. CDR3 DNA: TGTGCCAGCAGCATAAGACAGGGCGAGTACGAGCAGTACTTC. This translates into CASSIRQGEYEQYF.

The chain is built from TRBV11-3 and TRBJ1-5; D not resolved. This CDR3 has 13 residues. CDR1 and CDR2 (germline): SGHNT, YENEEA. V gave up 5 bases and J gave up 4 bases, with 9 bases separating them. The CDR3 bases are TGTGCCAGCAGCCGAGGTCCGAATCAGCCCCAGCATTTT. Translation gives CASSRGPNQPQHF.